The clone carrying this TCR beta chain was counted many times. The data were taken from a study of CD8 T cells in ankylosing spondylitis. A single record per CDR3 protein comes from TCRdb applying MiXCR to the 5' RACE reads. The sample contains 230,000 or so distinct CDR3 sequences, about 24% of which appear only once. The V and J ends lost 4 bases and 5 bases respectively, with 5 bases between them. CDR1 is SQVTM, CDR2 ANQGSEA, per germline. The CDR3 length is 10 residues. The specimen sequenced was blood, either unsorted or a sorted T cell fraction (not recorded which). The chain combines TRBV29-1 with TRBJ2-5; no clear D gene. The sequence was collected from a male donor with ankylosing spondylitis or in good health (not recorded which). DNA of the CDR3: TGCAGCGTTGGGTTGGAGACCCAGTACTTC. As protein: CSVGLETQYF.